The rows below give T cell receptor beta chains drawn from one sample of a study of T cell responses to AZD1222 COVID-19 vaccine. Assay used: immunoSEQ multiplex PCR; TCRdb lists only in-frame clones, some missing. Found here are about 98,000 clones, 80% to 90% of them singletons; the top ten hold about a tenth. Sequences were derived from peripheral blood, sampled on day 0 of MenACWY control vaccination. Receptor source: an adult in good health. The CDR3 runs from the conserved cysteine through the conserved F or W. D genes are given only for firm matches. Where a row states a size, it is once, few, many or the class of an expanded clone; other rows omit it.

cdr3_aa: CASSSLANSQETQYF
cdr3_nt: TGTGCCAGTAGTTCCCTAGCGAATAGCCAAGAGACCCAGTACTTC
clone_size: .
d_call: .
j_call: TRBJ2-5
v_call: TRBV19

cdr3_aa: CASTSDRGLVGNQPQHF
cdr3_nt: TGTGCCAGTACCTCGGACAGGGGGCTGGTGGGCAATCAGCCCCAGCATTTT
clone_size: .
d_call: TRBD1
j_call: TRBJ1-5
v_call: TRBV19

cdr3_aa: CASSQGSASNYGYTF
cdr3_nt: TGCGCCAGCAGCCAAGGGTCAGCCTCTAACTATGGCTACACCTTC
clone_size: .
d_call: .
j_call: TRBJ1-2
v_call: TRBV4-3

cdr3_aa: CASSPGTVKAGFSAYEQYF
cdr3_nt: TGTGCCAGCAGTCCCGGGACAGTCAAAGCCGGGTTCTCTGCCTACGAGCAGTACTTC
clone_size: .
d_call: TRBD1
j_call: TRBJ2-7
v_call: TRBV6-6

cdr3_aa: CASSTGNTIYF
cdr3_nt: TGCGCCAGCAGCACTGGAAACACCATATATTTT
clone_size: once
d_call: .
j_call: TRBJ1-3
v_call: TRBV5-1

cdr3_aa: CASRFRLFF
cdr3_nt: TGTGCCAGCAGGTTTCGGCTTTTCTTT
clone_size: .
d_call: .
j_call: TRBJ1-1
v_call: TRBV6-7

cdr3_aa: CASSPDSHGYTF
cdr3_nt: TGTGCCAGCAGTCCCGACAGTCATGGCTACACCTTC
clone_size: .
d_call: .
j_call: TRBJ1-2
v_call: TRBV12-3/TRBV12-4

cdr3_aa: CASTEWSTNQPQHF
cdr3_nt: TGTGCCAGCACCGAATGGTCCACCAATCAGCCCCAGCATTTT
clone_size: few
d_call: .
j_call: TRBJ1-5
v_call: TRBV2

cdr3_aa: CASRATGEGEKLFF
cdr3_nt: TGTGCCAGCAGGGCTACAGGGGAGGGGGAAAAACTGTTTTTT
clone_size: .
d_call: TRBD1
j_call: TRBJ1-4
v_call: TRBV2

cdr3_aa: CAWSTGANGNTIYF
cdr3_nt: TGTGCCTGGAGTACCGGGGCAAATGGAAACACCATATATTTT
clone_size: .
d_call: .
j_call: TRBJ1-3
v_call: TRBV30

cdr3_aa: CASSPDRGGQPQHF
cdr3_nt: TGTGCCAGCAGCCCTGACAGGGGGGGACAGCCCCAGCATTTT
clone_size: .
d_call: TRBD1
j_call: TRBJ1-5
v_call: TRBV6-2/TRBV6-3

cdr3_aa: CASSYLQQNTEAFF
cdr3_nt: TGTGCCAGCAGTTACTTACAGCAGAACACTGAAGCTTTCTTT
clone_size: .
d_call: .
j_call: TRBJ1-1
v_call: TRBV6-5

cdr3_aa: CASSSTGANSPLHF
cdr3_nt: TGTGCCAGCAGTTCAACAGGGGCTAATTCACCCCTCCACTTT
clone_size: .
d_call: TRBD1
j_call: TRBJ1-6
v_call: TRBV6-6

cdr3_aa: CASSAATGDGGYTF
cdr3_nt: TGTGCCAGCAGCGCTGCGACAGGGGATGGTGGCTACACCTTC
clone_size: .
d_call: TRBD1
j_call: TRBJ1-2
v_call: TRBV9

cdr3_aa: CASSHLTALMGGAEAFF
cdr3_nt: TGTGCCAGCAGCCACCTGACTGCTCTGATGGGTGGGGCTGAAGCTTTCTTT
clone_size: .
d_call: .
j_call: TRBJ1-1
v_call: TRBV14

cdr3_aa: CASSLKGRQETQYF
cdr3_nt: TGTGCCAGCAGCTTAAAGGGACGGCAAGAGACCCAGTACTTC
clone_size: .
d_call: .
j_call: TRBJ2-5
v_call: TRBV7-2

cdr3_aa: CASSLFTGVNTEAFF
cdr3_nt: TGTGCCAGCAGCTTGTTTACAGGGGTGAACACTGAAGCTTTCTTT
clone_size: .
d_call: TRBD1
j_call: TRBJ1-1
v_call: TRBV7-6

cdr3_aa: CASSLAWTDNSPLHF
cdr3_nt: TGCGCCAGCAGCTTGGCCTGGACAGATAATTCACCCCTCCACTTT
clone_size: .
d_call: .
j_call: TRBJ1-6
v_call: TRBV5-1

cdr3_aa: CASSFARETQYF
cdr3_nt: TGTGCCAGCAGTTTCGCAAGAGAGACCCAGTACTTC
clone_size: .
d_call: .
j_call: TRBJ2-5
v_call: TRBV12-3/TRBV12-4

cdr3_aa: CASSPDRERSTDTQYF
cdr3_nt: TGTGCCAGCTCACCGGACAGGGAAAGGTCCACAGATACGCAGTATTTT
clone_size: .
d_call: TRBD1
j_call: TRBJ2-3
v_call: TRBV18

cdr3_aa: CASKTDRGFVGDNEQFF
cdr3_nt: TGTGCCAGCAAGACGGACAGGGGATTCGTGGGTGACAATGAGCAGTTCTTC
clone_size: .
d_call: TRBD1
j_call: TRBJ2-1
v_call: TRBV28

cdr3_aa: CSVEGRTVRADTQYF
cdr3_nt: TGCAGCGTTGAAGGTCGGACTGTGCGCGCAGATACGCAGTATTTT
clone_size: .
d_call: .
j_call: TRBJ2-3
v_call: TRBV29-1

cdr3_aa: CASSQASRTGELFF
cdr3_nt: TGTGCCAGCAGCCAAGCTAGTCGCACCGGGGAGCTGTTTTTT
clone_size: .
d_call: .
j_call: TRBJ2-2
v_call: TRBV3-1/TRBV3-2

cdr3_aa: CASSLRQGAMNTEAFF
cdr3_nt: TGTGCCAGCAGTTTACGGCAGGGGGCGATGAACACTGAAGCTTTCTTT
clone_size: .
d_call: TRBD1
j_call: TRBJ1-1
v_call: TRBV28

cdr3_aa: CARSLWTANYGYTF
cdr3_nt: TGTGCCAGAAGCTTATGGACAGCTAACTATGGCTACACCTTC
clone_size: once
d_call: .
j_call: TRBJ1-2
v_call: TRBV5-3

cdr3_aa: CASSLFAYSNQPQHF
cdr3_nt: TGTGCCAGCAGTTTATTCGCTTATAGCAATCAGCCCCAGCATTTT
clone_size: .
d_call: .
j_call: TRBJ1-5
v_call: TRBV6-2/TRBV6-3

cdr3_aa: CASSARDRPHEQYF
cdr3_nt: TGTGCCAGCAGCGCCCGGGACAGGCCCCACGAGCAGTACTTC
clone_size: .
d_call: TRBD1
j_call: TRBJ2-7
v_call: TRBV7-2

cdr3_aa: CASGGGVSYNEQFF
cdr3_nt: TGTGCCAGCGGGGGGGGAGTTTCCTACAATGAGCAGTTCTTC
clone_size: .
d_call: TRBD2
j_call: TRBJ2-1
v_call: TRBV2

cdr3_aa: CASSTTSGGIQETQYF
cdr3_nt: TGCGCCAGCAGCACGACTAGCGGGGGGATCCAAGAGACCCAGTACTTC
clone_size: .
d_call: TRBD2
j_call: TRBJ2-5
v_call: TRBV5-1

cdr3_aa: CAWSRDRVYYGYTF
cdr3_nt: TGTGCCTGGAGCAGAGACAGGGTGTATTATGGCTACACCTTC
clone_size: .
d_call: TRBD1
j_call: TRBJ1-2
v_call: TRBV30

cdr3_aa: CSVNPGHSSTSTDTQYF
cdr3_nt: TGCAGCGTGAATCCGGGACATAGTAGTACTAGCACAGATACGCAGTATTTT
clone_size: .
d_call: .
j_call: TRBJ2-3
v_call: TRBV29-1

cdr3_aa: CASSQELRAGTDTQYF
cdr3_nt: TGTGCCAGCAGCCAAGAGTTAAGGGCAGGCACAGATACGCAGTATTTT
clone_size: .
d_call: .
j_call: TRBJ2-3
v_call: TRBV3-1/TRBV3-2

cdr3_aa: CASSLDRDAPLHF
cdr3_nt: TGTGCCAGCAGCCTAGACAGGGACGCACCCCTCCACTTT
clone_size: .
d_call: TRBD1
j_call: TRBJ1-6
v_call: TRBV7-2

cdr3_aa: CASSPSGTSEAFF
cdr3_nt: TGTGCCAGCAGTCCATCAGGGACCTCTGAAGCTTTCTTT
clone_size: .
d_call: .
j_call: TRBJ1-1
v_call: TRBV7-8

cdr3_aa: CASDRAGGETQYF
cdr3_nt: TGTGCCAGCGACAGGGCCGGGGGGGAGACCCAGTACTTC
clone_size: .
d_call: .
j_call: TRBJ2-5
v_call: TRBV2

cdr3_aa: CASSFWDEQYF
cdr3_nt: TGTGCCAGCAGTTTCTGGGACGAGCAGTACTTC
clone_size: once
d_call: .
j_call: TRBJ2-7
v_call: TRBV6-2/TRBV6-3

cdr3_aa: CASSEAWTTYGYTF
cdr3_nt: TGTGCCAGCAGTGAAGCTTGGACGACGTATGGCTACACCTTC
clone_size: .
d_call: .
j_call: TRBJ1-2
v_call: TRBV6-1

cdr3_aa: CASSLGSGYTF
cdr3_nt: TGTGCCAGCAGCTTAGGCTCGGGCTACACCTTC
clone_size: .
d_call: .
j_call: TRBJ1-2
v_call: TRBV13

cdr3_aa: CASSPGGDPSYEQYF
cdr3_nt: TGTGCCAGCAGTCCCGGGGGGGACCCCTCCTACGAGCAGTACTTC
clone_size: .
d_call: TRBD2
j_call: TRBJ2-7
v_call: TRBV7-6

cdr3_aa: CASSDTSTNEKLFF
cdr3_nt: TGTGCCAGCAGTGATACATCAACTAATGAAAAACTGTTTTTT
clone_size: .
d_call: .
j_call: TRBJ1-4
v_call: TRBV2

cdr3_aa: CASRNDVGTGPPF
cdr3_nt: TGTGCCAGCAGAAATGACGTCGGGACAGGGCCTCCCTTC
clone_size: once
d_call: TRBD1
j_call: TRBJ1-2
v_call: TRBV6-5

cdr3_aa: CASSIDRLAGGTNTGELFF
cdr3_nt: TGTGCCAGTAGTATAGATCGCCTAGCGGGGGGCACGAACACCGGGGAGCTGTTTTTT
clone_size: .
d_call: TRBD2
j_call: TRBJ2-2
v_call: TRBV19

cdr3_aa: CAIGVIQRYGYTF
cdr3_nt: TGTGCCATCGGAGTGATTCAGCGCTATGGCTACACCTTC
clone_size: .
d_call: .
j_call: TRBJ1-2
v_call: TRBV28

cdr3_aa: CASSHSGTGGLETQYF
cdr3_nt: TGCGCCAGCAGCCACAGCGGGACAGGGGGTCTTGAGACCCAGTACTTC
clone_size: .
d_call: TRBD1
j_call: TRBJ2-5
v_call: TRBV4-3

cdr3_aa: CASSPGGTGDLPIYGYTF
cdr3_nt: TGTGCCAGCAGCCCAGGGGGGACAGGAGATCTCCCCATCTATGGCTACACCTTC
clone_size: .
d_call: TRBD1
j_call: TRBJ1-2
v_call: TRBV28

cdr3_aa: CAFDRVNTEAFF
cdr3_nt: TGTGCCTTTGACAGGGTGAACACTGAAGCTTTCTTT
clone_size: .
d_call: TRBD1
j_call: TRBJ1-1
v_call: TRBV30

cdr3_aa: CASIGTAETQYF
cdr3_nt: TGTGCCAGCATCGGGACAGCAGAGACCCAGTACTTC
clone_size: .
d_call: TRBD1
j_call: TRBJ2-5
v_call: TRBV12-3/TRBV12-4

cdr3_aa: CASSLGTQRGTEAFF
cdr3_nt: TGCGCCAGCAGCTTGGGGACCCAGAGGGGCACTGAAGCTTTCTTT
clone_size: .
d_call: .
j_call: TRBJ1-1
v_call: TRBV5-1